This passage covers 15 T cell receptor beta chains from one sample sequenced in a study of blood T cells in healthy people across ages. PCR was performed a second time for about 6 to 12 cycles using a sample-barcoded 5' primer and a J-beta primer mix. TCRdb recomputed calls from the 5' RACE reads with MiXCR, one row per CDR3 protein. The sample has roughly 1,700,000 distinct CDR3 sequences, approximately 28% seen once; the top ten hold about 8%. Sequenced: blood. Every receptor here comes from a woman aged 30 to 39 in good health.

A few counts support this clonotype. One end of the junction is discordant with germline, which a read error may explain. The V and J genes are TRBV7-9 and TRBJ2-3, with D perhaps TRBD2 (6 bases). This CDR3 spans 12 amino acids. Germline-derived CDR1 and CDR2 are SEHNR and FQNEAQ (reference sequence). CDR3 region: CASVEGIDTRYF. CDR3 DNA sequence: TGTGCCAGCGTGGAGGGAATAGATACGCGGTATTTT.

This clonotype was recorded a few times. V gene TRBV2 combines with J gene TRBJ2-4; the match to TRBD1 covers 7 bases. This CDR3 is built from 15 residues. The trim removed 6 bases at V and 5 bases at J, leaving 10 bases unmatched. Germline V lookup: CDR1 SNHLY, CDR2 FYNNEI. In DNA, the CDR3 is TGTGCCAGCAGACGACAGGGCGTGAAGGAAAACATTCAGTACTTC. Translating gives CASRRQGVKENIQYF.

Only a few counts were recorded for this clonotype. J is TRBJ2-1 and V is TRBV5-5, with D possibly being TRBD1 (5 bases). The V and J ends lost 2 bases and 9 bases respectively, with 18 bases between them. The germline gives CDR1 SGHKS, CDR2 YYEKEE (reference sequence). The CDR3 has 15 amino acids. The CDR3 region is CASSFASQQRGEQFF. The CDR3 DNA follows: TGTGCCAGCAGCTTCGCCAGTCAGCAAAGGGGTGAGCAGTTCTTC.

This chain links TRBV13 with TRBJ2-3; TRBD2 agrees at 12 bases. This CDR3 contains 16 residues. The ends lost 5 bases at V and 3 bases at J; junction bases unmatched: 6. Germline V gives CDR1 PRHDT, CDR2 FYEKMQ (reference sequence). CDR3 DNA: TGTGCCAGCAGCCTCCGACTAGCGGGAGTGACAGATACGCAGTATTTT. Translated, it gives CASSLRLAGVTDTQYF.

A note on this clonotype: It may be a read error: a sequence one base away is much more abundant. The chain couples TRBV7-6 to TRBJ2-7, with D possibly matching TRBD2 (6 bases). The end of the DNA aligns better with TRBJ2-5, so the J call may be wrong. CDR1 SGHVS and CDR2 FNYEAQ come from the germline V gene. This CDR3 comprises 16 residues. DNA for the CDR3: TGTGCCAGTGGGGACGGGGGTGACCGAAGATTCGAGACCCAGTACTTC. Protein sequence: CASGDGGDRRFETQYF.

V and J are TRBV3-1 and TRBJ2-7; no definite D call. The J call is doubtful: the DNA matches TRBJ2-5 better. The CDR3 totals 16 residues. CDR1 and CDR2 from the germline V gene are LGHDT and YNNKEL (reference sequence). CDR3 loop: CASSVVNHRAQETQYF. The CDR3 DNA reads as TGTGCCAGCAGCGTCGTCAACCACAGAGCGCAAGAGACCCAGTACTTC.

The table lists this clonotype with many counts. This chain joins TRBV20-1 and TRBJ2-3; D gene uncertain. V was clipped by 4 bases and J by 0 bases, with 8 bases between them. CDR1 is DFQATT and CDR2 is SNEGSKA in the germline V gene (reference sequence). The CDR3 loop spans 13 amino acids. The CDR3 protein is CSATRSSTDTQYF. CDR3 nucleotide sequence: TGCAGTGCTACGCGCTCTAGCACAGATACGCAGTATTTT.

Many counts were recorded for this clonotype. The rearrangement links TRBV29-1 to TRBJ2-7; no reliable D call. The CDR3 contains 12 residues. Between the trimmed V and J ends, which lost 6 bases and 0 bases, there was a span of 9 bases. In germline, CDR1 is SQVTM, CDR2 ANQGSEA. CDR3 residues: CSVLKDSYEQYF. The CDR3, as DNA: TGCAGCGTCCTCAAGGACTCCTACGAGCAGTACTTC.

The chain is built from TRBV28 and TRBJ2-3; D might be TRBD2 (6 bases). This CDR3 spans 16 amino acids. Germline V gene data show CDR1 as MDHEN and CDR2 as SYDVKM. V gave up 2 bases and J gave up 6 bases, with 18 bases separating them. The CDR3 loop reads CASSLTLVGGRDTQYF. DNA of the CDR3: TGTGCCAGCAGTTTAACCCTAGTGGGGGGTCGCGATACGCAGTATTTT.

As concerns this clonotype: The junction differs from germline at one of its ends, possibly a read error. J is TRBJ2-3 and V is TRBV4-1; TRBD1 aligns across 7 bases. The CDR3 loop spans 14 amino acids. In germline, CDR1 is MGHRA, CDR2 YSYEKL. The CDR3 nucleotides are TGCGCCAGCAGCCAAGTGCAGGGGACAGATGCGCAGTATTTT. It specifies CASSQVQGTDAQYF.

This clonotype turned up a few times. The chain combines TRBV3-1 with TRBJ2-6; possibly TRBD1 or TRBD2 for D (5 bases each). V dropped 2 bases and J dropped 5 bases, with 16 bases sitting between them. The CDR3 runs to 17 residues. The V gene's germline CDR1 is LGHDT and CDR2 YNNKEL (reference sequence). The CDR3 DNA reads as TGTGCCAGCAGCCAAAGGGACCGGGCGCTTAGGGCCAACGTCCTGACTTTC. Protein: CASSQRDRALRANVLTF. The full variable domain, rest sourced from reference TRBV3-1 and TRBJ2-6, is DTAVSQTPKYLVTQMGNDKSIKCEQNLGHDTMYWYKQDSKKFLKIMFSYNNKELIINETVPNRFSPKSPDKAHLNLHINSLELGDSAVYFCASSQRDRALRANVLTFGAGSRLTVL.

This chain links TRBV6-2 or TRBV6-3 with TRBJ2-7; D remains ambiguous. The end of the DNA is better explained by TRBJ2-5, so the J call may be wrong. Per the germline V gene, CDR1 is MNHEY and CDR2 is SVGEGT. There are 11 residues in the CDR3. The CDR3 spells CASSRIGTQYF. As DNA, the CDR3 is TGTGCCAGCAGCCGAATCGGGACCCAGTACTTC.

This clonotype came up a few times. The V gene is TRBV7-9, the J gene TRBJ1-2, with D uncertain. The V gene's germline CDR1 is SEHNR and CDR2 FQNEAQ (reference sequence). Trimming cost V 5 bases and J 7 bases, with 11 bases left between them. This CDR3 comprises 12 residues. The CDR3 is CASSVGYGGYTF. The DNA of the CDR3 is TGTGCCAGCAGCGTCGGATATGGTGGCTACACCTTC.

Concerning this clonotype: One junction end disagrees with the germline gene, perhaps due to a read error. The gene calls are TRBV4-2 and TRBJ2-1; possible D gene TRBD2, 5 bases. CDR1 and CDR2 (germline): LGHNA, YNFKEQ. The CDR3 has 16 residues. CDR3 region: CASGQDEAARYNEQFF. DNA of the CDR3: TGTGCCAGCGGCCAAGATGAAGCGGCAAGATACAATGAGCAGTTCTTC.

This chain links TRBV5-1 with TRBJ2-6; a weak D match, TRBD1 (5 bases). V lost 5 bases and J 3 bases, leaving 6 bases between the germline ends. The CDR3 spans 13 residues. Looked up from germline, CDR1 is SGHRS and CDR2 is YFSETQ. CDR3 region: CASRDNGANVLTF. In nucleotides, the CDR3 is TGCGCCAGCAGGGACAATGGGGCCAACGTCCTGACTTTC. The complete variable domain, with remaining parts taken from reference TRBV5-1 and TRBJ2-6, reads KAGVTQTPRYLIKTRGQQVTLSCSPISGHRSVSWYQQTPGQGLQFLFEYFSETQRNKGNFPGRFSGRQFSNSRSEMNVSTLELGDSALYLCASRDNGANVLTFGAGSRLTVL.